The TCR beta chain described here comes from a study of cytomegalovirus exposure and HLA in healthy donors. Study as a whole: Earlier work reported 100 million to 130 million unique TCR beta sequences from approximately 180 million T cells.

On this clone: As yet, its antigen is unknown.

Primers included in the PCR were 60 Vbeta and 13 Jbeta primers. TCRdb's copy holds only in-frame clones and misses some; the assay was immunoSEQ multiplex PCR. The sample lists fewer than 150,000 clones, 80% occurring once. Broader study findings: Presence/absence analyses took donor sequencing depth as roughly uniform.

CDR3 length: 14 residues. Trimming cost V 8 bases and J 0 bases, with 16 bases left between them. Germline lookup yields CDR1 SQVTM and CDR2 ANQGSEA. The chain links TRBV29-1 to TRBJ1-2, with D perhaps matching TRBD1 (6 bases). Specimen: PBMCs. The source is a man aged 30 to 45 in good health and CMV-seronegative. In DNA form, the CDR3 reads TGCAGCCTTGGGGGGCCGGGCACTAACTATGGCTACACCTTC. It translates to CSLGGPGTNYGYTF.